Each of the 17 T cell receptor beta chains below was sequenced from the same sample in a study of radiotherapy plus CTLA-4 blockade in lung cancer. TCRdb's copy holds only in-frame clones and misses some; the assay was immunoSEQ multiplex PCR. The data show around 44,000 clones, approximately 86% seen once. The source was peripheral blood, collected from a patient treated with radiotherapy plus ipilimumab. These receptors all stem from a human donor with non-small cell lung cancer that progressed on radiotherapy plus ipilimumab. Some clones in this sample may be carry-over from other donors' samples.

The J gene is TRBJ2-7, the V gene TRBV12-5, with unresolved D. CDR3 length: 15 residues. The germline V gene has CDR1 LGHNT and CDR2 FRNRAP. V lost 0 bases and J lost 2, with 11 bases in between. Here the CDR3 DNA reads TGTGCTAGTGGTTTGGTCACTACGATCCCCTACGAGCAGTACTTC. Residues: CASGLVTTIPYEQYF.

V usage is TRBV28 and J usage is TRBJ1-1; no clear D gene. The CDR3 loop spans 14 amino acids. The germline CDR1 and CDR2 sequences are MDHEN and SYDVKM. V shed 8 bases and J shed 0 bases, with 13 bases lying between them. The CDR3 loop is CASHTHYMNTEAFF. DNA of the CDR3: TGTGCCAGCCACACCCATTACATGAACACTGAAGCTTTCTTT.

The rearrangement uses TRBV27 and TRBJ2-6; D may be TRBD2 (6 bases). V lost 7 bases to trimming and J lost 1 base, with 14 bases between them. CDR1 and CDR2 (germline): MNHEY, SMNVEV (reference sequence). This CDR3 contains 16 residues. The CDR3 bases are TGTGCCAGCACCTCAGAGGCGGGGTCTGGGGCCAACGTCCTGACTTTC. Protein: CASTSEAGSGANVLTF.

The chain joins TRBV7-6 to TRBJ1-1; D uncertain. V lost 1 base and J lost 0, with 3 bases in between. The CDR3 is made up of 13 amino acids. CDR1 SGHVS and CDR2 FNYEAQ come from the germline V gene. The chain's CDR3 is CASSLDMNTEAFF. The CDR3 nucleotides are TGTGCCAGCAGCTTAGATATGAACACTGAAGCTTTCTTT.

This rearrangement joins TRBV18 to TRBJ1-5; no reliable D call. Germline assignment: CDR1 KGHSH and CDR2 LQKENI. The CDR3 is 14 amino acids. Trimming removed 5 bases at V and 4 bases at J, with 12 bases between. CDR3 amino acids: CASSGETGNQPQHF. In DNA, the CDR3 is TGTGCCAGCTCAGGGGAGACGGGAAATCAGCCCCAGCATTTT.

The chain has TRBV9 and TRBJ1-2; 9 bases line up with TRBD1. Germline values: CDR1 SGDLS, CDR2 YYNGEE. This CDR3 is built from 12 residues. J gave up 4 bases and V 7 bases, and 2 bases lay outside the gene matches. CDR3 amino acids: CASETGGYGYTF. The CDR3 DNA follows: TGTGCCAGCGAGACAGGGGGCTATGGCTACACCTTC.

The V gene is TRBV7-9, the J gene TRBJ2-1, with 10 bases lining up with TRBD2. V shed 4 bases and J 9 bases; nucleotides not matched to a gene: 15. There are 17 residues in the CDR3. CDR1 and CDR2 from the germline V gene are SEHNR and FQNEAQ (reference sequence). For the CDR3, the DNA is TGTGCCAGCAGCTCCCCGGGGGGGAGCGGGAGGGCCAGTGAGCAGTTCTTC. Translated, it gives CASSSPGGSGRASEQFF.

The chain links TRBV2 to TRBJ2-3; maybe TRBD2 (6 bases). The CDR3 runs to 14 residues. The germline V gene has CDR1 SNHLY and CDR2 FYNNEI. V was clipped by 11 bases and J by 1 base, with 16 bases between them. CDR3 sequence: CAGSIQRGTDTQYF. In DNA form, the CDR3 reads TGTGCCGGTTCGATTCAGCGGGGCACAGATACGCAGTATTTT.

V is TRBV28 and J is TRBJ2-7, with D uncertain. Trimming removed 1 base at V and 1 base at J, with 8 bases between. Germline V gives CDR1 MDHEN, CDR2 SYDVKM. The CDR3 totals 14 residues. CDR3 sequence reads: CASSLLAGSYEQYF. The CDR3 nucleotides read TGTGCCAGCAGTTTATTGGCAGGTTCCTACGAGCAGTACTTC.

CDR3 sequence: CASSLVSLGGETQYF. The CDR3 nucleotides read TGCGCCAGCAGCTTGGTCAGCTTAGGAGGGGAGACCCAGTACTTC. This sequence joins TRBV5-1 and TRBJ2-5; D perhaps matches TRBD2 (6 bases). The V and J ends lost 0 bases and 5 bases respectively, with 14 bases between them. Germline loops: CDR1 SGHRS, CDR2 YFSETQ. The CDR3 is made up of 15 amino acids.

This chain connects TRBV27 to TRBJ2-7; possible D gene TRBD1, 6 bases. Germline CDR1 MNHEY, CDR2 SMNVEV (reference sequence). This CDR3 spans 15 amino acids. V dropped 4 bases and J dropped 5 bases, with 18 bases sitting between them. CDR3 DNA sequence: TGTGCCAGCAGTTCCGATCCCGGGACAATCCACGAGCAGTACTTC. Protein product: CASSSDPGTIHEQYF.

The rearrangement links TRBV19 to TRBJ2-1, with 10 bases matching TRBD2. J gave up 3 bases and V 0 bases, and 5 bases lay outside the gene matches. Germline lookup yields CDR1 LNHDA and CDR2 SQIVND (reference sequence). This CDR3 is 17 amino acids long. CDR3 loop: CASSIDRTSGNYNEQFF. The CDR3 nucleotides read TGTGCCAGTAGTATAGATCGCACTAGCGGGAACTACAATGAGCAGTTCTTC.

The rearrangement uses TRBV7-9 and TRBJ2-7; D gene uncertain. V was clipped by 4 bases and J by 2 bases, with 9 bases between them. CDR1 is SEHNR and CDR2 is FQNEAQ in the germline V gene (reference sequence). The CDR3 is 13 residues long. Written as DNA, the CDR3 is TGTGCCAGCAGCTCCCCCCCGGCCTACGAGCAGTACTTC. Its translation: CASSSPPAYEQYF.

The chain employs TRBV7-2 and TRBJ1-1; D is possibly TRBD1 (5 bases). CDR1 SGHTA and CDR2 FQGNSA come from the germline V gene. The CDR3 covers 14 residues. The V and J ends lost 5 bases and 3 bases respectively, with 13 bases between them. CDR3 nucleotides: TGTGCCAGCAGCACATTCAGGGATGACACTGAAGCTTTCTTT. Translated, it gives CASSTFRDDTEAFF.

V is TRBV27 and J is TRBJ1-5; no clear D. The ends were cut back, 6 bases at V and 4 bases at J, with 10 bases in the middle. CDR3 length: 13 amino acids. Germline V gives CDR1 MNHEY, CDR2 SMNVEV (reference sequence). As DNA, the CDR3 is TGTGCCAGCAGCCTAGGTCCAAATCAGCCCCAGCATTTT. The encoded protein is CASSLGPNQPQHF.

This chain links TRBV12-5 with TRBJ1-3; no firm D call. Looked up from germline, CDR1 is LGHNT and CDR2 is FRNRAP. This CDR3 comprises 20 residues. The V end was cut by 0 bases, the J end by 0 bases, with 21 bases between. CDR3 bases: TGTGCTAGTGGTTTGGTACTTGTCGTGGGCAGTACCAGCTCTGGAAACACCATATATTTT. Protein sequence: CASGLVLVVGSTSSGNTIYF.

The gene calls are TRBV6-4 and TRBJ2-3; a possible D gene is TRBD2 (6 bases). Trimming shortened V by 5 bases and J by 0 bases, and 9 bases separated the two germline ends. CDR1 and CDR2 (germline): MRHNA, SNTAGT. This CDR3 spans 14 amino acids. The CDR3 DNA follows: TGTGCCAGCAGTCAAGCGGGTAGCACAGATACGCAGTATTTT. As protein: CASSQAGSTDTQYF.